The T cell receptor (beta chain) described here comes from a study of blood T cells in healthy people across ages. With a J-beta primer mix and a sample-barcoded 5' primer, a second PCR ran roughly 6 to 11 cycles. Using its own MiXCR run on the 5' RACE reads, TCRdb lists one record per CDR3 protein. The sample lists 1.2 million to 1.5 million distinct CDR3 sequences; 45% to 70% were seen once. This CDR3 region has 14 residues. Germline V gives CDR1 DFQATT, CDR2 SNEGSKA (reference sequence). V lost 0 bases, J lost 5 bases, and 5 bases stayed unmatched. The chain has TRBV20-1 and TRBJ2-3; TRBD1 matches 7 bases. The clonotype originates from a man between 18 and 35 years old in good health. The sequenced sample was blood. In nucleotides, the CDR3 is TGCAGTGCTAGAGATTGGCAGGGGGAAGATACGCAGTATTTT. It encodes CSARDWQGEDTQYF.